The subject of this entry is one TCR beta chain. Germline CDR1 SGHAT, CDR2 FQNNGV. J was trimmed by 0 bases and V by 5 bases; bases with no gene match: 16. CDR3 length: 19 residues. This record comes from a study of T cells of healthy individuals. TCRdb analysed the 5' RACE reads with MiXCR anew, one entry per CDR3 protein. The sample has some 69,000 distinct CDR3 sequences, about 16% seen once; the top ten hold about 4.3%. The chain employs TRBV11-2 and TRBJ2-5, with 9 positions matching TRBD2. This TCR derives from a human donor in good health. The CDR3 region is CASSPFRASGAPYQETQYF. The CDR3 coding sequence is TGTGCCAGCAGCCCCTTTCGGGCTAGCGGGGCCCCTTACCAAGAGACCCAGTACTTC.